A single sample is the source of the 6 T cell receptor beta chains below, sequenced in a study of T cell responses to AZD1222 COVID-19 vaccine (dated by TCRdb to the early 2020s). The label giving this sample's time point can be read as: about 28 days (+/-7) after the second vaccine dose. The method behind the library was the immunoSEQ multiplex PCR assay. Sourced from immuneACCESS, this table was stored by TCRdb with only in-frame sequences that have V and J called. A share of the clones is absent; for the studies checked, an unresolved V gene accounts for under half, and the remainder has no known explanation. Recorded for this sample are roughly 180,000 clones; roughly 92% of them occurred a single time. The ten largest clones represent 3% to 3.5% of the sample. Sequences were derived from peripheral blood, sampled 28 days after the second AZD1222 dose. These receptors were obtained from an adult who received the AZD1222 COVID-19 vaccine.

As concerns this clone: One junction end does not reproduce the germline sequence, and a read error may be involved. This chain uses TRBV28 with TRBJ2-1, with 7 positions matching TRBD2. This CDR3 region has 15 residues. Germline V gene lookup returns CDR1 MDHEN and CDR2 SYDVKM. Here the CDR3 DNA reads TGTGCCACCAGTTCGGCCGCGCGGGAGCACAATGAGCAGTTCTTC. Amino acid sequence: CATSSAAREHNEQFF.

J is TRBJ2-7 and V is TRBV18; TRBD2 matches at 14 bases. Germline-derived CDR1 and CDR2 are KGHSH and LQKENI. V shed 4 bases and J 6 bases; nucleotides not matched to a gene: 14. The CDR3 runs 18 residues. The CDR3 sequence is CASSRGLAGGDYTGEQYF. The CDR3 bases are TGTGCCAGCTCACGAGGACTAGCGGGAGGAGATTACACGGGCGAGCAGTACTTC.

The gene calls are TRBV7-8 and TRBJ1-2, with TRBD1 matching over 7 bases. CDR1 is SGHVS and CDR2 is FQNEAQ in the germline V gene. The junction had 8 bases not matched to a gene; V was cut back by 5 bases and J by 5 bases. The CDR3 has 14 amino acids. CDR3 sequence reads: CASSRRTGSYGYTF. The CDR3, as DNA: TGTGCCAGCAGCAGAAGGACAGGCAGTTATGGCTACACCTTC.

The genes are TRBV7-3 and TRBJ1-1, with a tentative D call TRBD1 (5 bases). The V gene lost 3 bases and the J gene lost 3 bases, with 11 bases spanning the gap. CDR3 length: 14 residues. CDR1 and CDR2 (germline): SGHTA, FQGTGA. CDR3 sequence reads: CASSFGGSHTEAFF. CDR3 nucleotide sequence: TGTGCCAGCAGCTTCGGGGGGTCCCACACTGAAGCTTTCTTT.

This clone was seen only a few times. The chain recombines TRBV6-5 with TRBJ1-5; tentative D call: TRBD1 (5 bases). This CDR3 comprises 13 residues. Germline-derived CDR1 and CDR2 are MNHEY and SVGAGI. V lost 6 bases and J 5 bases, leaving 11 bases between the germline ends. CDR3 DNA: TGTGCCAGCAGACCCGGGACCGATCAGCCCCAGCATTTT. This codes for CASRPGTDQPQHF.

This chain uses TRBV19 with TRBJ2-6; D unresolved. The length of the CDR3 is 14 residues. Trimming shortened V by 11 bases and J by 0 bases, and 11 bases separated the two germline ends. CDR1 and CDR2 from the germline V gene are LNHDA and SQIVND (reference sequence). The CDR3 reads CAGSWLSGANVLTF. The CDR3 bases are TGTGCCGGTTCCTGGCTCTCTGGGGCCAACGTCCTGACTTTC. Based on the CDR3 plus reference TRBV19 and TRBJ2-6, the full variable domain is DGGITQSPKYLFRKEGQNVTLSCEQNLNHDAMYWYRQDPGQGLRLIYYSQIVNDFQKGDIAEGYSVSREKKESFPLTVTSAQKNPTAFYLCAGSWLSGANVLTFGAGSRLTVL.